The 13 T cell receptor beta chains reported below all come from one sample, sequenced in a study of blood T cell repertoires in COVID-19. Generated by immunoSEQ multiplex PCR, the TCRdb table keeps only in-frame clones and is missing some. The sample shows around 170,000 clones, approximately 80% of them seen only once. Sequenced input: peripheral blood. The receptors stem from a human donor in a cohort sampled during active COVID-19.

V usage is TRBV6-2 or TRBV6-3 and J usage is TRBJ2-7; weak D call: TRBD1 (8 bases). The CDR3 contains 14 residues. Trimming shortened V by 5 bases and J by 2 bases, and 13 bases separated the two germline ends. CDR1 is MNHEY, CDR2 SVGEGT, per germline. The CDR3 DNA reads TGTGCCAGCAGTCCCACAGGGGGGGCCTACGAGCAGTACTTC. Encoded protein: CASSPTGGAYEQYF.

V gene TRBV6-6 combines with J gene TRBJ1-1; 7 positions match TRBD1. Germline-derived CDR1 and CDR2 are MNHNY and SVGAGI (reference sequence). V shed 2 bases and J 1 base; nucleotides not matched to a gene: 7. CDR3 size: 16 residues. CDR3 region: CASSYPGTAENTEAFF. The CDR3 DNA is TGTGCCAGCAGTTACCCAGGGACAGCCGAGAACACTGAAGCTTTCTTT.

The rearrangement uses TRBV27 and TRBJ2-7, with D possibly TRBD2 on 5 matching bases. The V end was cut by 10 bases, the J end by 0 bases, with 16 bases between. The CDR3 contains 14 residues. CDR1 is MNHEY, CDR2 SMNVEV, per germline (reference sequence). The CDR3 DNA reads TGTGCCACCCTCAGCCCGGGAAGCTCCTACGAGCAGTACTTC. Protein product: CATLSPGSSYEQYF.

The CDR3 DNA reads TGTGCCAGCGCCAGGGAACTACTAGCGGGAGTAAAAGGCGAGCAGTACTTC. This translates into CASARELLAGVKGEQYF. This sequence joins TRBV7-9 and TRBJ2-7; 11 bases align to TRBD2. The CDR3 has 17 residues. CDR1 and CDR2 (germline): SEHNR, FQNEAQ (reference sequence). V shed 8 bases, J shed 6 bases, and the junction held 18 bases outside the gene matches.

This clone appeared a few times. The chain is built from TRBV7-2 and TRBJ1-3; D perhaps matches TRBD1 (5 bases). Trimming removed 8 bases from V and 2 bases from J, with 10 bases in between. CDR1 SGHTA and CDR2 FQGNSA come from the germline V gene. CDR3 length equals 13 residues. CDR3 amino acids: CASRQGAGNTIYF. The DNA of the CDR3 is TGTGCCAGCCGGCAAGGGGCTGGAAACACCATATATTTT.

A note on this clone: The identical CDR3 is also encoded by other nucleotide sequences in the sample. This CDR3 is CASSPGSYEQYF. The CDR3 DNA reads TGTGCCAGCAGTCCGGGCTCCTACGAGCAGTACTTC. V usage is TRBV6-5 and J usage is TRBJ2-7; D is uncertain. CDR3 length: 12 amino acids. V lost 5 bases, J lost 0 bases, and 5 bases lay in between. CDR1 and CDR2 (germline): MNHEY, SVGAGI.

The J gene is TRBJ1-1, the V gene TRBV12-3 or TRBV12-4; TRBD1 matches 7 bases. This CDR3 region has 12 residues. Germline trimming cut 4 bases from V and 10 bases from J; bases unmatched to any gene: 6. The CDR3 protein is CASSSGGGGAFF. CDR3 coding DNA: TGTGCCAGCAGTTCAGGAGGGGGCGGAGCTTTCTTT.

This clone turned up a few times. In nucleotides, the CDR3 is TGTGCCAGCAGCCAAGATGCGGCCGGCAACTATGGCTACACCTTC. Its translation: CASSQDAAGNYGYTF. The chain couples TRBV4-2 to TRBJ1-2; unclear D gene. The CDR3 covers 15 residues. V lost 0 bases, J lost 2 bases, and 10 bases lay in between. Germline CDR1 reads LGHNA; CDR2 reads YNFKEQ.

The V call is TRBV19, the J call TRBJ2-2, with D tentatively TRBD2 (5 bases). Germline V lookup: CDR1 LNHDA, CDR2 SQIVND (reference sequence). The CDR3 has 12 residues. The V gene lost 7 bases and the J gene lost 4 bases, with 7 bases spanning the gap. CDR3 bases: TGTGCCAGTAATGGAGGCACCGGGGAGCTGTTTTTT. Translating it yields CASNGGTGELFF.

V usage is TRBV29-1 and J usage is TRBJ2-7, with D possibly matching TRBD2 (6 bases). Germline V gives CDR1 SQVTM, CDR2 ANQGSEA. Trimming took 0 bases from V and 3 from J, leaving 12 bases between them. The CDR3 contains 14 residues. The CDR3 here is CSVEDEVGGYEQYF. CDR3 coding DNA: TGCAGCGTTGAAGATGAAGTGGGGGGCTACGAGCAGTACTTC.

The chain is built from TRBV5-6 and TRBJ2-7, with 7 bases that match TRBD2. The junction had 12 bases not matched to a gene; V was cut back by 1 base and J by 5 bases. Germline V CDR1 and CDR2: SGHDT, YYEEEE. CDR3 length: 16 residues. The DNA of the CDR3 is TGTGCCAGCAGCTTGCCTAAGTCTCTGGGAGGGAACGAGCAGTACTTC. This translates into CASSLPKSLGGNEQYF.

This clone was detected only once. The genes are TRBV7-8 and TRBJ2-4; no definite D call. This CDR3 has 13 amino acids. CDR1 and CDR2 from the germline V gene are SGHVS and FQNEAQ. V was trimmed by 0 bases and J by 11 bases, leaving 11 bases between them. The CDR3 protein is CASSLAAARVQYF. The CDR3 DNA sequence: TGTGCCAGCAGCTTAGCTGCCGCTCGCGTTCAGTACTTC.

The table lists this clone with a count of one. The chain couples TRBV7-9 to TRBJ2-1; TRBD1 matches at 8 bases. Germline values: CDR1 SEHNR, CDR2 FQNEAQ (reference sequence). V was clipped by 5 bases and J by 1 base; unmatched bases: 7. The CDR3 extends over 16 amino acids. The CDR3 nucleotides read TGTGCCAGCAGCCGCCGAGACAGGGGTTCCTACAATGAGCAGTTCTTC. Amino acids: CASSRRDRGSYNEQFF.